A single sample gave rise to the 30 T cell receptor beta chains below, sequenced in a study of T cell responses to AZD1222 COVID-19 vaccine. Measured with immunoSEQ multiplex PCR; TCRdb has only the in-frame clones, and not every one. This sample's clone table lists around 140,000 clones. The sequenced sample was peripheral blood. These receptors were collected from an adult in good health.

The chain is built from TRBV7-3 and TRBJ2-3; 7 bases align to TRBD2. The length of the CDR3 is 16 residues. Germline CDR1 SGHTA, CDR2 FQGTGA. J was trimmed by 4 bases and V by 7 bases; bases with no gene match: 14. The CDR3 protein is CASKKGSGDLPDTQYF. The CDR3, as DNA: TGTGCCAGCAAAAAAGGGAGCGGGGACCTCCCAGATACGCAGTATTTT.

The V call is TRBV4-2, the J call TRBJ1-4; 8 bases are shared with TRBD1. In germline, CDR1 is LGHNA, CDR2 YNFKEQ. This CDR3 region has 17 residues. The V segment lost 1 base and the J segment 7 bases; nucleotides outside the gene matches: 11. CDR3 sequence (DNA): TGTGCCAGCAGCCAAGTGCTTAGAGGACAGGGTGGTGAAAAACTGTTTTTT. Amino acid sequence: CASSQVLRGQGGEKLFF.

The DNA for the CDR3 is TGCAGCGTTGGAGGTGGGGGCCCCAACTATGGCTACACCTTC. It translates to CSVGGGGPNYGYTF. V is TRBV29-1 and J is TRBJ1-2; possible D gene TRBD1, 6 bases. The germline CDR1 and CDR2 sequences are SQVTM and ANQGSEA. V lost 4 bases and J lost 2, with 14 bases in between. There are 14 residues in the CDR3. The whole variable domain, filled in from reference TRBV29-1 and TRBJ1-2, reads SAVISQKPSRDICQRGTSLTIQCQVDSQVTMMFWYRQQPGQSLTLIATANQGSEATYESGFVIDKFPISRPNLTFSTLTVSNMSPEDSSIYLCSVGGGGPNYGYTFGSGTRLTVV.

V and J are TRBV5-1 and TRBJ1-4, with 8 bases aligning to TRBD1. The germline CDR1 and CDR2 sequences are SGHRS and YFSETQ. There are 16 residues in the CDR3. Germline trimming cut 3 bases from V and 8 bases from J; bases unmatched to any gene: 12. CDR3 in DNA: TGCGCCAGCAGCTCAATCGGACAGGGCGCCCGCGAAAAACTGTTTTTT. Amino acids: CASSSIGQGAREKLFF.

This rearrangement joins TRBV6-5 to TRBJ1-1, with D perhaps matching TRBD1 (5 bases). Germline CDR1 is MNHEY and CDR2 is SVGAGI. The CDR3 runs 15 residues. The ends were cut back, 6 bases at V and 1 base at J, with 15 bases in the middle. CDR3 sequence: CASRPPGRRNTEAFF. CDR3 coding DNA: TGTGCCAGCAGGCCACCGGGACGGCGGAACACTGAAGCTTTCTTT.

V and J are TRBV24-1 and TRBJ2-2; D may be TRBD1 (6 bases). CDR1 KGHDR and CDR2 SFDVKD come from the germline V gene. The CDR3 loop spans 14 amino acids. The V gene lost 4 bases and the J gene lost 3 bases, with 8 bases spanning the gap. The CDR3 region is CATSESGDTGELFF. DNA for the CDR3: TGTGCCACCAGTGAATCAGGGGACACCGGGGAGCTGTTTTTT.

V gene TRBV18 combines with J gene TRBJ1-1; D is uncertain. V lost 3 bases, J lost 0 bases, and 14 bases lay in between. Germline lookup yields CDR1 KGHSH and CDR2 LQKENI. CDR3 size: 16 residues. The DNA of the CDR3 is TGTGCCAGCTCACCTAGTAAGGAAGCAATGAACACTGAAGCTTTCTTT. This gives the protein CASSPSKEAMNTEAFF. Looking up the rest from reference TRBV18 and TRBJ1-1 gives the full variable domain: NAGVMQNPRHLVRRRGQEARLRCSPMKGHSHVYWYRQLPEEGLKFMVYLQKENIIDESGMPKERFSAEFPKEGPSILRIQQVVRGDSAAYFCASSPSKEAMNTEAFFGQGTRLTVV.

This chain connects TRBV19 to TRBJ1-5, with 7 bases aligning to TRBD1. V gave up 5 bases and J gave up 0 bases; unmatched junction bases: 7. Germline lookup yields CDR1 LNHDA and CDR2 SQIVND (reference sequence). The CDR3 contains 16 residues. CDR3 loop: CASSLQGEYSNQPQHF. The CDR3 nucleotides are TGTGCCAGTAGTTTGCAGGGGGAGTATAGCAATCAGCCCCAGCATTTT.

This sequence joins TRBV5-1 and TRBJ1-2; the D gene is possibly TRBD1 (6 bases). Germline CDR1 is SGHRS and CDR2 is YFSETQ. V was clipped by 2 bases and J by 14 bases, with 13 bases between them. The CDR3 loop spans 11 amino acids. Here the CDR3 reads CASSLGGLITF. CDR3 DNA: TGCGCCAGCAGCTTAGGGGGGCTTATAACCTTC.

The chain combines TRBV25-1 with TRBJ1-2, with 8 bases lining up with TRBD1. The CDR3 runs 15 residues. CDR1 is MGHDK and CDR2 is SYGVNS in the germline V gene. The V gene end was trimmed by 6 bases and the J gene end by 3 bases; junction bases not matched to a gene: 9. Here the CDR3 DNA reads TGTGCCAGCAGCCTACAGGGGACAGGAGACTATGGCTACACCTTC. It encodes CASSLQGTGDYGYTF.

The J gene is TRBJ1-1, the V gene TRBV3-1 (or the pseudogene TRBV3-2), with D maybe TRBD1 (6 bases). The germline V and J ends were trimmed by 6 bases and 1 base, with 9 bases remaining between them. The germline CDR1 and CDR2 sequences are LGHDT and YNNKEL (reference sequence). The CDR3 is 13 amino acids. Written as DNA, the CDR3 is TGTGCCAGCAGGTTCAGGGGGAACACTGAAGCTTTCTTT. Amino acids: CASRFRGNTEAFF.

This chain connects TRBV5-5 to TRBJ2-1; TRBD2 aligns across 8 bases. CDR1 is SGHKS and CDR2 is YYEKEE in the germline V gene (reference sequence). V shed 0 bases, J shed 4 bases, and the junction held 9 bases outside the gene matches. CDR3 size: 17 residues. The CDR3 spells CASSLDLAGGAYNEQFF. CDR3 bases: TGTGCCAGCAGCTTGGATTTGGCGGGGGGCGCGTACAATGAGCAGTTCTTC.

The chain is built from TRBV2 and TRBJ2-3, with 8 positions matching TRBD2. This CDR3 region has 13 residues. Losses at the gene ends were 5 bases for V and 13 bases for J; bases not matched to a gene: 11. Germline CDR1 and CDR2: SNHLY and FYNNEI. The CDR3, as DNA: TGTGCCAGCAGTTATTCCCAGCGGGGGCCCGAGTATTTT. Translating gives CASSYSQRGPEYF.

V usage is TRBV7-9 and J usage is TRBJ1-1, with D possibly TRBD1 on 5 matching bases. Between the trimmed V and J ends, which lost 1 base and 1 base, there was a span of 10 bases. The CDR3 extends over 15 amino acids. CDR1 is SEHNR and CDR2 is FQNEAQ in the germline V gene (reference sequence). The CDR3 loop is CASSLVAGSNTEAFF. DNA for the CDR3: TGTGCCAGCAGCTTAGTCGCAGGGTCGAACACTGAAGCTTTCTTT. Combining the CDR3 with reference TRBV7-9 and TRBJ1-1 gives the whole variable domain DTGVSQNPRHKITKRGQNVTFRCDPISEHNRLYWYRQTLGQGPEFLTYFQNEAQLEKSRLLSDRFSAERPKGSFSTLEIQRTEQGDSAMYLCASSLVAGSNTEAFFGQGTRLTVV.

CDR3 sequence: CASSTPAGVSYEQYF. The DNA for the CDR3 is TGTGCCAGCAGTACCCCCGCAGGGGTCTCCTACGAGCAGTACTTC. The chain links TRBV28 to TRBJ2-7; a possible D gene is TRBD1 (6 bases). CDR3 length equals 15 residues. In germline, CDR1 is MDHEN, CDR2 SYDVKM. V lost 5 bases and J lost 0, with 14 bases in between.

The chain's CDR3 is CATSRDQGPDTQYF. CDR3 nucleotide sequence: TGTGCCACCAGCAGAGATCAGGGGCCAGATACGCAGTATTTT. The V gene is TRBV15, the J gene TRBJ2-3; D perhaps matches TRBD1 (6 bases). This CDR3 contains 14 residues. The germline gives CDR1 LNHNV, CDR2 YYDKDF (reference sequence). V lost 0 bases and J 4 bases, leaving 8 bases between the germline ends.

The chain couples TRBV6-1 to TRBJ1-5, with 7 bases fitting TRBD1. The trim removed 2 bases at V and 0 bases at J, leaving 13 bases unmatched. The CDR3 length is 19 residues. CDR1 and CDR2 (germline): MNHNS, SASEGT. DNA for the CDR3: TGTGCCAGCAGTGAAAATGGGGCTGACAGGGTTTATAGCAATCAGCCCCAGCATTTT. It is translated as CASSENGADRVYSNQPQHF.

J is TRBJ2-7 and V is TRBV12-3 or TRBV12-4; D is possibly TRBD1 (6 bases). V lost 5 bases to trimming and J lost 6 bases, with 11 bases between them. This CDR3 contains 12 residues. CDR3 sequence (DNA): TGTGCCAGCAGTACAGGGTTGAGCGAGCAGTACTTC. It encodes CASSTGLSEQYF.

V usage is TRBV5-6 and J usage is TRBJ2-7; D is perhaps TRBD2 (6 bases). Trimming stripped 3 bases from V and 1 base from J, with 8 bases between. From germline, CDR1 is SGHDT and CDR2 YYEEEE. The CDR3 totals 13 residues. The CDR3 spells CASSWGVSYEQYF. CDR3 nucleotide sequence: TGTGCCAGCAGCTGGGGGGTATCCTACGAGCAGTACTTC.

V and J are TRBV11-2 and TRBJ2-1; D perhaps matches TRBD2 (6 bases). Germline values: CDR1 SGHAT, CDR2 FQNNGV. This CDR3 spans 14 amino acids. Deletions cut 4 bases from V and 2 bases from J, with 9 bases between. The CDR3 sequence: CASSSGLAYNEQFF. The CDR3 DNA reads as TGTGCCAGCAGCTCGGGACTGGCCTACAATGAGCAGTTCTTC.

This chain links TRBV29-1 with TRBJ2-7; D is possibly TRBD1 (9 bases). CDR1 and CDR2 from the germline V gene are SQVTM and ANQGSEA. The CDR3 has 15 residues. The germline V and J ends were trimmed by 4 bases and 3 bases, with 19 bases remaining between them. CDR3 amino acids: CSVVRGDRVGYEQYF. CDR3 coding DNA: TGCAGCGTTGTGCGGGGGGACAGGGTGGGCTACGAGCAGTACTTC.

This sequence joins TRBV4-3 and TRBJ1-5; D unresolved. V dropped 0 bases and J dropped 9 bases, with 12 bases sitting between them. This CDR3 has 14 amino acids. In germline, CDR1 is LGHNA, CDR2 YSLEER. The CDR3 bases are TGCGCCAGCAGCCAAGATCCCACAGCAGGGCCCCAGCATTTT. It encodes CASSQDPTAGPQHF.

The chain recombines TRBV11-2 with TRBJ2-7; D call uncertain. V was pared by 2 bases and J by 2 bases, with 13 bases between. Germline V gene lookup returns CDR1 SGHAT and CDR2 FQNNGV. This CDR3 spans 15 amino acids. The CDR3 reads CASSLHRGDTYEQYF. CDR3 DNA: TGTGCCAGCAGCTTACACCGCGGAGATACCTACGAGCAGTACTTC.

The chain combines TRBV10-2 with TRBJ2-7; D may be TRBD1 or TRBD2 (5 bases each). CDR3 length: 13 amino acids. Per the germline V gene, CDR1 is WSHSY and CDR2 is SAAADI. Trimming cost V 5 bases and J 2 bases, with 10 bases left between them. Here the CDR3 reads CASSQGDTYEQYF. CDR3 coding DNA: TGCGCCAGCAGTCAGGGAGACACCTACGAGCAGTACTTC.

Turning to this clone: Other DNA sequences in the same sample also yield this CDR3. The gene calls are TRBV7-9 and TRBJ2-7; TRBD1 might be the D (5 bases). The V end lost 3 bases, the J end lost 4 bases, and 7 bases lay between the germline ends. The germline V gene encodes CDR1 SEHNR and CDR2 FQNEAQ (reference sequence). The CDR3 extends over 12 amino acids. CDR3 sequence: CASSLQGYEQYF. The CDR3 nucleotides read TGTGCCAGCAGCTTGCAGGGATACGAGCAGTACTTC. Combining the CDR3 with reference TRBV7-9 and TRBJ2-7 gives the whole variable domain DTGVSQNPRHKITKRGQNVTFRCDPISEHNRLYWYRQTLGQGPEFLTYFQNEAQLEKSRLLSDRFSAERPKGSFSTLEIQRTEQGDSAMYLCASSLQGYEQYFGPGTRLTVT.

The genes are TRBV3-1 (or the pseudogene TRBV3-2) and TRBJ1-1, with D possibly matching TRBD1 (5 bases). This CDR3 contains 13 residues. V was shortened by 4 bases and J by 1 base, with 7 bases between the two germline ends. CDR1 and CDR2 from the germline V gene are LGHDT and YNNKEL (reference sequence). The CDR3: CASSLGQNTEAFF. DNA of the CDR3: TGTGCCAGCAGCCTCGGACAGAACACTGAAGCTTTCTTT.

This chain uses TRBV4-3 with TRBJ1-1; D possibly corresponds to TRBD1 (6 bases). Germline V CDR1 and CDR2: LGHNA, YSLEER. CDR3 length: 14 residues. V lost 6 bases, J lost 4 bases, and 15 bases lay in between. CDR3 nucleotides: TGCGCCAGCAGTCTAACAGGGTCGCTCACTGAAGCTTTCTTT. Amino acid sequence: CASSLTGSLTEAFF.

The V and J genes are TRBV28 and TRBJ2-2, with 10 nucleotides matching TRBD2. The germline V gene encodes CDR1 MDHEN and CDR2 SYDVKM. V gave up 7 bases and J gave up 6 bases; unmatched junction bases: 14. The CDR3 runs 17 residues. DNA of the CDR3: TGTGCCAGCACCCCCATCCCCTCAGCGGGGGGGCCCGGGGAGCTGTTTTTT. It specifies CASTPIPSAGGPGELFF.

The chain recombines TRBV5-4 with TRBJ2-2; possible D gene TRBD2, 5 bases. Trimming pared 2 bases from V and 4 bases from J, leaving 18 bases between. The CDR3 has 17 amino acids. CDR1 is SGHNT, CDR2 YYREEE, per germline (reference sequence). The DNA for the CDR3 is TGTGCCAGCAGCTTAAAAAGTCGGGAATGGCGCACCGGGGAGCTGTTTTTT. It is translated as CASSLKSREWRTGELFF.

The chain is built from TRBV4-3 and TRBJ1-5; 8 nucleotides agree with TRBD1. V lost 0 bases and J lost 6; bases outside the gene matches: 10. Per germline, CDR1 LGHNA and CDR2 YSLEER. The CDR3 runs 17 residues. The CDR3 sequence: CASSQDRPGQGGQPQHF. CDR3 coding DNA: TGCGCCAGCAGCCAAGATCGTCCCGGACAGGGCGGTCAGCCCCAGCATTTT.